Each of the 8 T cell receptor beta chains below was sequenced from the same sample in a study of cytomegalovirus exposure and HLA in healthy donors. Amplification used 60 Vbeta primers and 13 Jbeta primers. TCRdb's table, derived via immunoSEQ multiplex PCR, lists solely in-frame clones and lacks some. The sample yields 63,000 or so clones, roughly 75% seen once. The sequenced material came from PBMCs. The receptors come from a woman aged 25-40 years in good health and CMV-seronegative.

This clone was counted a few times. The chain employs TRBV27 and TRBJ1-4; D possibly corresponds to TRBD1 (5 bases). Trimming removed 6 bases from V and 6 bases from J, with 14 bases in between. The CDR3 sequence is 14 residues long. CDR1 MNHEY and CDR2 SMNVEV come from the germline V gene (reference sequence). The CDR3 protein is CASRPYRRDEKLFF. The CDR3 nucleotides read TGTGCCAGCAGACCGTACAGGAGGGATGAAAAACTGTTTTTT.

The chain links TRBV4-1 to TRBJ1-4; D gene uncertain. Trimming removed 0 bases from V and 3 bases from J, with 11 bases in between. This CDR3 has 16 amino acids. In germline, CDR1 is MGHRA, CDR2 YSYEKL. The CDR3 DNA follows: TGCGCCAGCAGCCAAGATAGTGGGAGGGCTAATGAAAAACTGTTTTTT. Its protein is CASSQDSGRANEKLFF.

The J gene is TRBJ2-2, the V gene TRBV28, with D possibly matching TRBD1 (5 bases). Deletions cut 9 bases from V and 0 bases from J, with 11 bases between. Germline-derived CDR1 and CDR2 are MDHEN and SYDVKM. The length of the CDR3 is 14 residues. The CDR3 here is CASLGHSNTGELFF. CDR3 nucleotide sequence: TGTGCCAGTTTGGGGCACTCGAACACCGGGGAGCTGTTTTTT.

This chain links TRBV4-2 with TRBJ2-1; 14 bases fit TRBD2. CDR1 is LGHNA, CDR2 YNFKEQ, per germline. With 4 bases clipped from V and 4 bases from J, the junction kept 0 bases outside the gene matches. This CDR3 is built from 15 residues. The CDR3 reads CASSRLAGGYNEQFF. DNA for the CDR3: TGTGCCAGCAGCCGACTAGCGGGGGGGTACAATGAGCAGTTCTTC.

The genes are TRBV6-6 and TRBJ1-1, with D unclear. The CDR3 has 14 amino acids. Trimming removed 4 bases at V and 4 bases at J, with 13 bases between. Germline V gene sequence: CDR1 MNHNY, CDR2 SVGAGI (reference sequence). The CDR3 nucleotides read TGTGCCAGCAGTTCTCGAGCCCGCGCCACTGAAGCTTTCTTT. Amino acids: CASSSRARATEAFF.

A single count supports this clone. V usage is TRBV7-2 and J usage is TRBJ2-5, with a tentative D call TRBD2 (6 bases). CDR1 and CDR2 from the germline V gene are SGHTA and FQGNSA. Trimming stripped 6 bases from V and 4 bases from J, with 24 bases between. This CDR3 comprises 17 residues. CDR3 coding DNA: TGTGCCAGCAGTAGCGAGCGGGTTCAACCCTTCCCAGAGACCCAGTACTTC. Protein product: CASSSERVQPFPETQYF.

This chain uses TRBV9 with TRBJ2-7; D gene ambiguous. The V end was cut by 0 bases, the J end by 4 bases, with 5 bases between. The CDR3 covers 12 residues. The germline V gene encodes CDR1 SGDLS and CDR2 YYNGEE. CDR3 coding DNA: TGTGCCAGCAGCGTAGACAGTTACGAGCAGTACTTC. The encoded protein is CASSVDSYEQYF.

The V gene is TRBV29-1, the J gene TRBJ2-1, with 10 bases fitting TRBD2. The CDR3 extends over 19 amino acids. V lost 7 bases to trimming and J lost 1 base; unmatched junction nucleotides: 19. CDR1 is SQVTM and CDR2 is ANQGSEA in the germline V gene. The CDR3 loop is CSARDRAGGPSRSYNEQFF. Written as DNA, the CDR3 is TGCAGCGCTAGGGACCGAGCGGGGGGGCCTAGTCGGTCCTACAATGAGCAGTTCTTC.